This TCR beta chain was recorded in a study of cytomegalovirus exposure and HLA in healthy donors. PCR employed 60 Vbeta and 13 Jbeta primers. Produced via immunoSEQ multiplex PCR; TCRdb's table is partial and in-frame only. The sample gives roughly 190,000 clones, 87% of which show up once; roughly 1.3% is in the top ten. The germline V gene has CDR1 SGHTA and CDR2 FQGNSA. V was clipped by 5 bases and J by 5 bases; unmatched bases: 5. This CDR3 spans 13 amino acids. The chain couples TRBV7-2 to TRBJ2-7; TRBD1 matches 8 bases. The TCR comes from a man aged 25 to 45 in good health and CMV-seronegative. The sequencing input was PBMCs. This CDR3 is CASSTDRGNEQYF. The CDR3 DNA follows: TGTGCCAGCAGCACCGACAGGGGCAACGAGCAGTACTTC. The whole variable domain, remainder taken from reference TRBV7-2 and TRBJ2-7, is GAGVSQSPSNKVTEKGKDVELRCDPISGHTALYWYRQSLGQGLEFLIYFQGNSAPDKSGLPSDRFSAERTGGSVSTLTIQRTQQEDSAVYLCASSTDRGNEQYFGPGTRLTVT.